The 29 T cell receptor beta chains given below trace back to one sample, sequenced in a study of cytomegalovirus exposure and HLA in healthy donors. PCR involved 60 Vbeta and 13 Jbeta primers. Data came from immunoSEQ multiplex PCR; TCRdb stores just in-frame clones and leaves some out. This repertoire shows 150,000 to 200,000 clones, around 83% found once; its top ten account for about 4%. The sequenced sample consisted of PBMCs. Receptor source: a man aged 45 to 65 in good health and CMV-seropositive.

Only one count was recorded for this clone. The CDR3 DNA reads as TGTGCCAGCAGCGTATTCACAGGCAACTCTGGAAACACCATATATTTT. Translating gives CASSVFTGNSGNTIYF. The chain carries TRBV9 and TRBJ1-3; a weak D match, TRBD1 (5 bases). Trimming stripped 1 base from V and 0 bases from J, with 11 bases between. The CDR3 has 16 amino acids. Germline V gene lookup returns CDR1 SGDLS and CDR2 YYNGEE. Using reference TRBV9 and TRBJ1-3 for the parts outside the CDR3, the full variable domain is DSGVTQTPKHLITATGQRVTLRCSPRSGDLSVYWYQQSLDQGLQFLIQYYNGEERAKGNILERFSAQQFPDLHSELNLSSLELGDSALYFCASSVFTGNSGNTIYFGEGSWLTVV.

This clone has only a few counts. V and J are TRBV6-5 and TRBJ1-1, with TRBD1 as a possible D gene (6 bases). CDR1 is MNHEY and CDR2 is SVGAGI in the germline V gene. V lost 6 bases, J lost 4 bases, and 12 bases lay in between. This CDR3 contains 13 residues. CDR3 bases: TGTGCCAGCAGCAAGACAGGACGCACTGAAGCTTTCTTT. This encodes CASSKTGRTEAFF.

The chain uses TRBV5-4 and TRBJ1-4; 11 bases map to TRBD1. The J segment lost 7 bases and the V segment lost 4 bases, leaving 6 bases of the junction unmatched. This CDR3 has 15 residues. The germline V gene has CDR1 SGHNT and CDR2 YYREEE (reference sequence). CDR3 DNA sequence: TGTGCCAGCAGCCCCGGACAGGGGGCGGGTGAAAAACTGTTTTTT. Amino acid sequence: CASSPGQGAGEKLFF.

On this clone itself: At the DNA level, this CDR3 is encoded by other sequences in the same sample as well. The J gene is TRBJ2-7, the V gene TRBV7-2, with D perhaps TRBD1 (5 bases). V was shortened by 1 base and J by 4 bases, with 14 bases between the two germline ends. Germline CDR1 SGHTA, CDR2 FQGNSA. This CDR3 region has 15 residues. Written as DNA, the CDR3 is TGTGCCAGCAGCTTAGTCGGGCAGGGATCGTACGAGCAGTACTTC. This translates into CASSLVGQGSYEQYF.

This chain links TRBV6-6 with TRBJ2-7; D not certain. The germline V and J ends were trimmed by 7 bases and 2 bases, with 21 bases remaining between them. In germline, CDR1 is MNHNY, CDR2 SVGAGI (reference sequence). The CDR3 runs 16 residues. DNA for the CDR3: TGTGCCAGCATAAGCCTACCACCGGTTATCGCCTACGAGCAGTACTTC. It yields the protein CASISLPPVIAYEQYF.

The rearrangement links TRBV30 to TRBJ2-7; the D is unclear. Trimming took off 2 bases at V and 4 bases at J, with 15 bases between the two ends. The CDR3 spans 14 residues. In germline, CDR1 is GTSNPN, CDR2 SVGIG (reference sequence). The CDR3 protein is CAWSKEMGAYEQYF. DNA for the CDR3: TGTGCCTGGAGTAAGGAGATGGGTGCTTACGAGCAGTACTTC. Full variable domain (rest looked up from reference TRBV30 and TRBJ2-7): SQTIHQWPATLVQPVGSPLSLECTVEGTSNPNLYWYRQAAGRGLQLLFYSVGIGQISSEVPQNLSASRPQDRQFILSSKKLLLSDSGFYLCAWSKEMGAYEQYFGPGTRLTVT.

V usage is TRBV5-8 and J usage is TRBJ2-5; D is perhaps TRBD2 (6 bases). CDR1 and CDR2 (germline): SGHTS, YDEGEE. The CDR3 spans 14 residues. Deletions cut 1 base from V and 0 bases from J, with 7 bases between. CDR3: CASSLREYQETQYF. CDR3 nucleotide sequence: TGTGCCAGCAGCTTGCGGGAGTACCAAGAGACCCAGTACTTC.

The chain is built from TRBV18 and TRBJ2-1; 14 bases match TRBD2. With V trimmed by 6 bases and J by 0 bases, 10 bases remained unmatched. Per germline, CDR1 KGHSH and CDR2 LQKENI. The CDR3 sequence is 19 residues long. Here the CDR3 DNA reads TGTGCCAGCTCTCCAGTCCCGGGACTAGCGGGGGACTCCTACAATGAGCAGTTCTTC. It specifies CASSPVPGLAGDSYNEQFF.

This chain uses TRBV5-6 with TRBJ2-2; tentative D call: TRBD2 (6 bases). The V end was cut by 4 bases, the J end by 1 base, with 14 bases between. The CDR3 covers 16 residues. Germline CDR1 is SGHDT and CDR2 is YYEEEE. The CDR3: CASSPPGVQNTGELFF. The CDR3 nucleotides read TGTGCCAGCAGCCCTCCGGGAGTGCAGAACACCGGGGAGCTGTTTTTT.

The chain links TRBV30 to TRBJ1-5; a possible D gene is TRBD1 (5 bases). Trimming stripped 8 bases from V and 0 bases from J, with 11 bases between. The germline CDR1 and CDR2 sequences are GTSNPN and SVGIG (reference sequence). The CDR3 totals 13 residues. The CDR3 loop is CALGHDSNQPQHF. CDR3 in DNA: TGTGCCCTTGGACACGATAGCAATCAGCCCCAGCATTTT.

This chain joins TRBV30 and TRBJ2-1; D is undetermined. The CDR3 spans 11 residues. V was shortened by 5 bases and J by 7 bases, with 9 bases between the two germline ends. Per germline, CDR1 GTSNPN and CDR2 SVGIG (reference sequence). The CDR3 loop is CAWLVVNEQFF. CDR3 nucleotides: TGTGCCTGGCTTGTTGTAAATGAGCAGTTCTTC.

This clone turned up a few times. The V call is TRBV5-8, the J call TRBJ2-7, with D maybe TRBD2 (6 bases). Trimming left V 1 base short and J 3 bases short, with 20 bases between. CDR3 size: 17 residues. The germline CDR1 and CDR2 sequences are SGHTS and YDEGEE. The chain's CDR3 is CASSLYIRRRVNYEQYF. In DNA form, the CDR3 reads TGTGCCAGCAGCTTGTATATTCGCCGGAGGGTGAACTACGAGCAGTACTTC.

This clone showed up just a few times. This chain uses TRBV6-6 with TRBJ1-4; D is perhaps TRBD1 (5 bases). The V and J ends lost 7 bases and 6 bases respectively, with 12 bases between them. CDR1 and CDR2 from the germline V gene are MNHNY and SVGAGI (reference sequence). The CDR3 loop spans 13 amino acids. Here the CDR3 DNA reads TGTGCCAGCACAGGGATTTCCCATGAAAAACTGTTTTTT. It encodes CASTGISHEKLFF.

V and J are TRBV5-1 and TRBJ2-3; tentative D call: TRBD1 (6 bases). The ends were cut back, 0 bases at V and 4 bases at J, with 18 bases in the middle. The CDR3 is made up of 17 amino acids. Looked up from germline, CDR1 is SGHRS and CDR2 is YFSETQ. Here the CDR3 DNA reads TGCGCCAGCAGCTTGGACAGTTGGACAGTAGGCGCAGATACGCAGTATTTT. Its protein product is CASSLDSWTVGADTQYF.

The rearrangement uses TRBV7-2 and TRBJ2-2; D may be TRBD1 (6 bases). This CDR3 spans 15 amino acids. CDR1 and CDR2 from the germline V gene are SGHTA and FQGNSA. Trimming pared 5 bases from V and 1 base from J, leaving 11 bases between. The CDR3 loop is CASSGGLLNTGELFF. In DNA form, the CDR3 reads TGTGCCAGCAGCGGGGGCCTACTGAACACCGGGGAGCTGTTTTTT.

A single count supports this clone. The rearrangement joins TRBV5-4 to TRBJ1-1; 9 nucleotides agree with TRBD1. With V trimmed by 5 bases and J by 2 bases, 10 bases remained unmatched. This CDR3 contains 16 residues. Germline-derived CDR1 and CDR2 are SGHNT and YYREEE (reference sequence). The CDR3 protein is CASRTGTGTPNTEAFF. The CDR3 coding sequence is TGTGCCAGCAGAACCGGGACAGGGACACCAAACACTGAAGCTTTCTTT.

This chain uses TRBV13 with TRBJ2-5; 11 bases are a match to TRBD2. Germline loops: CDR1 PRHDT, CDR2 FYEKMQ (reference sequence). This CDR3 comprises 18 residues. Trimming took 2 bases from V and 5 from J; bases not matched to a gene: 13. CDR3 bases: TGTGCCAGCAGCTTACTACTAGCGGGAGCCCACAAGGGGGAGACCCAGTACTTC. It encodes CASSLLLAGAHKGETQYF.

The chain joins TRBV20-1 to TRBJ2-7; D call uncertain. CDR3 length: 10 residues. Germline V CDR1 and CDR2: DFQATT, SNEGSKA (reference sequence). The ends were cut back, 5 bases at V and 4 bases at J, with 6 bases in the middle. This CDR3 reads CSAYNYEQYF. In DNA, the CDR3 is TGCAGTGCTTATAATTACGAGCAGTACTTC.

This clone showed up just a few times. V is TRBV7-9 and J is TRBJ2-5; D gene unclear. The CDR3 has 14 residues. The germline V and J ends were trimmed by 1 base and 2 bases, with 8 bases remaining between them. Germline V gives CDR1 SEHNR, CDR2 FQNEAQ (reference sequence). DNA for the CDR3: TGTGCCAGCAGCTTAGTTACCTATCAAGAGACCCAGTACTTC. The encoded protein is CASSLVTYQETQYF.

This chain joins TRBV27 and TRBJ2-3; D might be TRBD2 (5 bases). This CDR3 is 14 amino acids long. Germline V gives CDR1 MNHEY, CDR2 SMNVEV (reference sequence). The V gene lost 7 bases and the J gene lost 4 bases, with 15 bases spanning the gap. CDR3 bases: TGTGCCAGCACCGCATGGATGGGAGCAGATACGCAGTATTTT. Its translation is CASTAWMGADTQYF.

The V and J genes are TRBV7-6 and TRBJ1-4, with D tentatively TRBD1 (5 bases). Germline V gene sequence: CDR1 SGHVS, CDR2 FNYEAQ. V lost 1 base to trimming and J lost 8 bases, with 14 bases between them. The CDR3 has 15 residues. The CDR3: CASSLGGGLGEKLFF. DNA for the CDR3: TGTGCCAGCAGCTTAGGGGGCGGTCTAGGCGAAAAACTGTTTTTT.

The chain employs TRBV4-1 and TRBJ2-3; TRBD2 aligns across 7 bases. V lost 2 bases and J lost 14; bases outside the gene matches: 13. Germline CDR1 MGHRA, CDR2 YSYEKL. The CDR3 length is 14 residues. The DNA of the CDR3 is TGCGCCAGCAGCCAATCACCGGGACTATGGGGGTCGTATTTT. Its protein product is CASSQSPGLWGSYF.

CDR3 residues: CASSEVRGSSYNSPLHF. The DNA of the CDR3 is TGTGCCAGCAGTGAAGTTCGGGGGAGCTCCTATAATTCACCCCTCCACTTT. The V call is TRBV6-1, the J call TRBJ1-6, with D tentatively TRBD1 (5 bases). The CDR3 runs 17 residues. Germline V CDR1 and CDR2: MNHNS, SASEGT. The V gene lost 1 base and the J gene lost 0 bases, with 10 bases spanning the gap.

The table lists this clone with a few counts. The V and J genes are TRBV27 and TRBJ1-2, with D possibly matching TRBD1 (5 bases). Germline lookup yields CDR1 MNHEY and CDR2 SMNVEV (reference sequence). This CDR3 spans 14 amino acids. V was clipped by 3 bases and J by 0 bases, with 8 bases between them. The CDR3 coding sequence is TGTGCCAGCAGTTTCGGGGGTACTAACTATGGCTACACCTTC. This sequence encodes CASSFGGTNYGYTF.

V usage is TRBV7-3 and J usage is TRBJ2-4, with no clear D. V lost 5 bases to trimming and J lost 3 bases, with 5 bases between them. The CDR3 contains 12 residues. The germline gives CDR1 SGHTA, CDR2 FQGTGA. The CDR3 DNA is TGTGCCAGCAGCCCTCTCAAAAACATTCAGTACTTC. This translates into CASSPLKNIQYF.

The CDR3 loop reads CASSPRLGSTGELFF. CDR3 DNA: TGTGCCAGCTCACCCCGACTGGGTTCTACCGGGGAGCTGTTTTTT. V usage is TRBV18 and J usage is TRBJ2-2; no clear D. V was shortened by 3 bases and J by 5 bases, with 13 bases between the two germline ends. Germline V gene data show CDR1 as KGHSH and CDR2 as LQKENI. There are 15 residues in the CDR3.

About this clone itself: This same CDR3 is encoded by further DNA sequences in the sample. CDR3 in amino acids: CASSLTGYGYTF. The CDR3 bases are TGTGCCAGCAGCTTAACGGGCTATGGCTACACCTTC. The rearrangement uses TRBV5-6 and TRBJ1-2; D is uncertain. The CDR3 runs to 12 residues. CDR1 is SGHDT, CDR2 YYEEEE, per germline. With 2 bases removed from V and 4 bases from J, the gap between germline ends came to 6 bases.

V is TRBV27 and J is TRBJ1-2, with 7 bases aligning to TRBD1. CDR1 and CDR2 (germline): MNHEY, SMNVEV (reference sequence). After removal of 5 bases from V and 4 bases from J, the junction contained 7 bases not matched to a gene. There are 14 residues in the CDR3. CDR3 protein: CASSPNRGGYGYTF. DNA of the CDR3: TGTGCCAGCAGTCCGAACAGGGGTGGCTATGGCTACACCTTC.

This clone was seen just once. V and J are TRBV19 and TRBJ1-1; 9 nucleotides line up with TRBD1. Germline lookup yields CDR1 LNHDA and CDR2 SQIVND (reference sequence). The CDR3 covers 17 residues. The V and J ends lost 5 bases and 7 bases, in that order; junction bases with no gene match: 17. CDR3 amino acids: CASSPRAGWDRVGEAFF. The CDR3, as DNA: TGTGCCAGTAGTCCCCGGGCGGGCTGGGACAGGGTGGGTGAAGCTTTCTTT.